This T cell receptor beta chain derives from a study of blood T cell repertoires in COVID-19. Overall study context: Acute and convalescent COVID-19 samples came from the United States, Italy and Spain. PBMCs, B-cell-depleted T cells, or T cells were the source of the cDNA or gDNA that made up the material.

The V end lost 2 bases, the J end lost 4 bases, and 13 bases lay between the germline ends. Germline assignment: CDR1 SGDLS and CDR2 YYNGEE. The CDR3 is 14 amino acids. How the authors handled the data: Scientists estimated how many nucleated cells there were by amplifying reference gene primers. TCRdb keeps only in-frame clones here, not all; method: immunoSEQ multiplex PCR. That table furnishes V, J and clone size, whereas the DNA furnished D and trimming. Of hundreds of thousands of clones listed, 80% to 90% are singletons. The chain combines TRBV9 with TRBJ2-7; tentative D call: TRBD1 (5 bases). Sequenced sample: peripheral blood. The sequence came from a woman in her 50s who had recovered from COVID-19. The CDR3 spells CASSVGSGKYEQYF. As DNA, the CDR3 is TGTGCCAGCAGCGTCGGGTCAGGGAAATACGAGCAGTACTTC.